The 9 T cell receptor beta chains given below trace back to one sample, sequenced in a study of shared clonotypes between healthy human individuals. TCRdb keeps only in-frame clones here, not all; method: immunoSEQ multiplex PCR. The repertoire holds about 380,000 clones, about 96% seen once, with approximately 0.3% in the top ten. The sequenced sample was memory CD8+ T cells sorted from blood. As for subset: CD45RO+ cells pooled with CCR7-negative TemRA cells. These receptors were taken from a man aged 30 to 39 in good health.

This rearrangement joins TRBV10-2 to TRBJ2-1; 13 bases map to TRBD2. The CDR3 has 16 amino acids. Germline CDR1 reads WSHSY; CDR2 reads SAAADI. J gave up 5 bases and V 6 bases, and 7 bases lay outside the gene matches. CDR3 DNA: TGCGCCAGCAGGCAGGGACTAGCGGGAATTCACAATGAGCAGTTCTTC. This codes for CASRQGLAGIHNEQFF.

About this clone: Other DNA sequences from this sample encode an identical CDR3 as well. For the CDR3, the DNA is TGTGCCAGCAGTTCACGAGGGTATAGCAATCAGCCCCAGCATTTT. Amino acid sequence: CASSSRGYSNQPQHF. This chain joins TRBV28 and TRBJ1-5, with D hard to call. This CDR3 spans 15 amino acids. In germline, CDR1 is MDHEN, CDR2 SYDVKM. V lost 4 bases and J lost 0, with 10 bases in between.

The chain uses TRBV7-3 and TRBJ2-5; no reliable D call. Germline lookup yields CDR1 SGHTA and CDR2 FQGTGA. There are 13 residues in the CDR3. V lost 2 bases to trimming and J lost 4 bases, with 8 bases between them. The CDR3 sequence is CASSLFWGETQYF. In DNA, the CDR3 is TGTGCCAGCAGCTTATTTTGGGGAGAGACCCAGTACTTC.

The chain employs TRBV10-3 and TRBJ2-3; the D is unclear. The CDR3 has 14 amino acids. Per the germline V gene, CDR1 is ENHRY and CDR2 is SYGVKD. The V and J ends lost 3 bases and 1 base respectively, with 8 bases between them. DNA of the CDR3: TGTGCCATCAGTGAATACAGCCGCACAGATACGCAGTATTTT. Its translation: CAISEYSRTDTQYF.

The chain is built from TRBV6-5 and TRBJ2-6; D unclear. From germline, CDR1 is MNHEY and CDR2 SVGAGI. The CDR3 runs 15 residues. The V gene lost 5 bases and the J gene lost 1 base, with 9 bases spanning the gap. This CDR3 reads CASSPFISGANVLTF. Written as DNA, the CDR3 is TGTGCCAGCAGTCCCTTCATATCTGGGGCCAACGTCCTGACTTTC.

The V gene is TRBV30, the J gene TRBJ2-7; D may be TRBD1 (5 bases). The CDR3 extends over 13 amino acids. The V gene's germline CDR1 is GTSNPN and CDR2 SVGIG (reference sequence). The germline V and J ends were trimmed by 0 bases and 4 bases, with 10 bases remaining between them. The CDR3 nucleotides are TGTGCCTGGAGTGTGAACGACAGTTACGAGCAGTACTTC. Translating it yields CAWSVNDSYEQYF.

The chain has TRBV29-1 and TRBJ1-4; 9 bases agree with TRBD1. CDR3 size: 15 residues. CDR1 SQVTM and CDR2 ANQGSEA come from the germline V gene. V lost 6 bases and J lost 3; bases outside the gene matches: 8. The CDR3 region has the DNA TGCAGCGTCGCCGCCGGGACAGGGTCTAATGAAAAACTGTTTTTT. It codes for CSVAAGTGSNEKLFF.

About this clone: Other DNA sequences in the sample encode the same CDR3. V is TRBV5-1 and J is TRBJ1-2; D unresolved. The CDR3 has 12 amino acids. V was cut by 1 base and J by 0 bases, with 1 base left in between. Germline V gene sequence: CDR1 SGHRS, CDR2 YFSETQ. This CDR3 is CASSLTNYGYTF. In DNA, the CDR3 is TGCGCCAGCAGCTTGACTAACTATGGCTACACCTTC.

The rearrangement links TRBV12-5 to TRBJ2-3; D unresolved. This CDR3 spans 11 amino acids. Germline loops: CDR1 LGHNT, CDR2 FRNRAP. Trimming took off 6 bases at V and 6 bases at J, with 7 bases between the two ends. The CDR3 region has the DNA TGTGCTAGTGGGGAGTCGGATACGCAGTATTTT. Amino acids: CASGESDTQYF. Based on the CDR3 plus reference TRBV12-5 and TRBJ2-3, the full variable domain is DARVTQTPRHKVTEMGQEVTMRCQPILGHNTVFWYRQTMMQGLELLAYFRNRAPLDDSGMPKDRFSAEMPDATLATLKIQPSEPRDSAVYFCASGESDTQYFGPGTRLTVL.